The TCR beta chain under discussion was sequenced for a study of blood T cell repertoires in COVID-19. Background on the study: Samples representing acute and convalescent COVID-19 were sourced from the United States, Italy and Spain. From T cells, B-cell-depleted T cells, or PBMCs came the material, which was cDNA or gDNA.

This CDR3 is built from 16 residues. The V gene's germline CDR1 is SGHTA and CDR2 FQGNSA. Trimming cost V 5 bases and J 0 bases; bases outside gene matches: 6. Assay: immunoSEQ multiplex PCR; the TCRdb copy retains only in-frame clones and omits some. The profile shows approximately 150,000 clones, about 85% of them singletons. This clonotype was obtained from a woman aged 55-70 years with active or convalescent COVID-19. The sequenced sample consisted of peripheral blood. V gene TRBV7-2 combines with J gene TRBJ1-5; TRBD1 agrees at 8 bases. The CDR3 sequence: CASSPQGGYSNQPQHF. The CDR3 nucleotides read TGTGCCAGCAGCCCACAGGGGGGGTATAGCAATCAGCCCCAGCATTTT. The complete variable domain, with remaining parts taken from reference TRBV7-2 and TRBJ1-5, reads GAGVSQSPSNKVTEKGKDVELRCDPISGHTALYWYRQSLGQGLEFLIYFQGNSAPDKSGLPSDRFSAERTGGSVSTLTIQRTQQEDSAVYLCASSPQGGYSNQPQHFGDGTRLSIL.